This T cell receptor (beta chain) was captured in a study of blood T cell repertoires in COVID-19. As for the study in general: The origin of the acute and convalescent COVID-19 samples was the United States, Italy and Spain. T cells, B-cell-depleted T cells, or PBMCs provided the cDNA or gDNA that served as material.

In the authors' methods: Amplification from reference gene primers served as the basis for estimated nucleated cell counts. Clones were read by immunoSEQ multiplex PCR, and TCRdb kept only the in-frame ones, dropping some. The DNA was the basis for D and trimming; V, J and clone size are from that table. Of tens of thousands of clones in the sample, 75% to 95% are singletons; the top ten hold about 7.7%. In germline, CDR1 is SGHVS, CDR2 FQNEAQ. V gave up 5 bases and J gave up 0 bases; unmatched junction bases: 16. This CDR3 comprises 20 residues. The TCR comes from a woman aged 40-49 years with active COVID-19. The sample comprised peripheral blood. The chain links TRBV7-8 to TRBJ2-4; 10 bases are a match to TRBD1. CDR3 in amino acids: CASSKGGGTGVTLAKNIQYF. The CDR3 DNA is TGTGCCAGCAGCAAAGGGGGCGGGACAGGGGTGACTTTAGCCAAAAACATTCAGTACTTC.